This T cell receptor (beta chain) was retrieved from a study of shared clonotypes between healthy human individuals. On this clone itself: The same CDR3 also results from other DNA sequences found in this sample.

In the original processing: ImmunoSEQ sequences covered only the junction and lacked quality scores; filtering therefore differed. Produced via immunoSEQ multiplex PCR; TCRdb's table is partial and in-frame only. V, J and clone size reflect that table, while D and trimming were determined from the DNA. This sample carries 2 million to 2.5 million clones, around 93% of them seen once, and the ten largest clones take 0.3% to 0.4%. Naive CD45RA+ and memory CD45RA-negative subsets were split from CD4+ cells. Germline V CDR1 and CDR2: SGDLS, YYNGEE. Trimming pared 3 bases from V and 0 bases from J, leaving 9 bases between. This CDR3 has 14 amino acids.

This chain links TRBV9 with TRBJ1-1; D is ambiguous. The material sequenced was naive CD4+ T cells from PBMCs. The sample's subset: CD45RA+ positively selected. The TCR originated in a man in his late teens or twenties in good health. Some clones in this sample may be carry-over from other donors' samples. CDR3: CASSAGVMNTEAFF. The CDR3 nucleotides are TGTGCCAGCAGCGCAGGAGTAATGAACACTGAAGCTTTCTTT. Full variable domain (outside the CDR3, taken from reference TRBV9 and TRBJ1-1): DSGVTQTPKHLITATGQRVTLRCSPRSGDLSVYWYQQSLDQGLQFLIQYYNGEERAKGNILERFSAQQFPDLHSELNLSSLELGDSALYFCASSAGVMNTEAFFGQGTRLTVV.